This T cell receptor beta chain was retrieved from a study of cytotoxic CD8 clonotypes in ibrutinib-treated CLL. Here immunoSEQ multiplex PCR was the method, and the copy in TCRdb shows in-frame clones only, minus some. The data show some 140,000 clones, under 95% seen once. Germline CDR1 reads SGHTA; CDR2 reads FQGNSA. The CDR3 spans 15 residues. The ends were cut back, 4 bases at V and 3 bases at J, with 13 bases in the middle. This TCR derives from a human donor with chronic lymphocytic leukemia. The V gene is TRBV7-2, the J gene TRBJ1-5, with a weak D call TRBD1 (6 bases). The source was PBMCs, collected after 12 months of ibrutinib treatment. For the CDR3, the DNA is TGTGCCAGCAGCTCCTACACAGGGATCAATCAGCCCCAGCATTTT. Residues: CASSSYTGINQPQHF.